This T cell receptor (beta chain) was sequenced for a study of blood T cell repertoires in COVID-19. Study context: All recovered Cohort 3 donors got two negative PCRs, got clearance, or saw symptom resolution. The United States, Italy and Spain supplied acute and convalescent COVID-19 samples.

Trimming removed 4 bases from V and 6 bases from J; junction bases left unmatched: 7. The germline V gene has CDR1 SGHRS and CDR2 YFSETQ. The CDR3 covers 14 residues. Sequencing was performed with immunoSEQ multiplex PCR; in TCRdb, only in-frame clones are kept and a portion is missing. Among approximately 190,000 clones listed, approximately 86% were seen once. The chain recombines TRBV5-1 with TRBJ2-1; 7 bases are shared with TRBD2. Sequencing input: PBMCs or T cells enriched from blood (not recorded which). This TCR came from a woman between 40 and 55 years old in a cohort exposed to, infected with or recovered from COVID-19 (not recorded which). CDR3 in amino acids: CASSPGTTSNEQFF. In DNA, the CDR3 is TGCGCCAGCAGCCCCGGGACTACCAGCAATGAGCAGTTCTTC.